The text below deals with one T cell receptor (beta chain). Produced via immunoSEQ multiplex PCR; TCRdb's table is partial and in-frame only. The sample holds more than 250,000 clones, 70% to 90% seen once. Assignments of participants to cohorts depended upon their own reported clinical history. The sample is drawn from a study of blood T cell repertoires in COVID-19. Germline V gives CDR1 GTSNPN, CDR2 SVGIG (reference sequence). The CDR3 is 15 amino acids. The V segment lost 4 bases and the J segment 5 bases; nucleotides outside the gene matches: 9. The genes are TRBV30 and TRBJ1-4; 8 bases match TRBD1. The TCR sequence derives from a woman under 30 who had recovered from COVID-19. Sequenced: PBMCs or T cells enriched from blood (not recorded which). The CDR3 DNA reads as TGTGCCTGGATGCGATCGACAGGGGCAAATGAAAAACTGTTTTTT. It yields the protein CAWMRSTGANEKLFF.